The entry below describes one T cell receptor beta chain. It has no known antigen specificity. No much larger clone exists at a distance of one base, and base qualities are not known. Reading the label with the study, this specimen's time point is: cells obtained before transplantation from donor or recipient. CD3+CD4+ and CD3+CD8+ populations were FACS-sorted from unstimulated pre-transplant donor and recipient cells taken from spleen or lymph nodes. The sample belongs to a study of graft-versus-host responses after intestinal transplantation (dated by TCRdb to the early 2020s). With respect to the entire study: The transplants that recipients received were multivisceral, liver-intestinal, or isolated intestinal. Every recipient was given anti-thymocyte globulin induction, followed by about three years of maintenance tacrolimus and steroids. Bulk TCR-beta CDR3 sequencing was used to track graft-versus-host and host-versus-graft alloreactive T cell clones in the graft, circulation and bone marrow after intestinal transplantation. To identify alloreactive clones, pre-transplant mixed lymphocyte reaction products were sequenced and then compared with unstimulated pre-transplant donor and recipient T cells. Of the roughly 23 intestinal transplant recipients enrolled in the cohort, one of whom was a retransplant, a few patients without pretransplant specimens were excluded. Donor T cell macrochimerism was defined as a peak of at least 4% donor T cells among recipient peripheral blood mononuclear cells. Instead of going to the commercial service, samples from a few later patients were sequenced in-house on an Illumina MiSeq and processed with MiXCR.

General conclusions and limits of the study: In the allografts of patients with donor T cell macrochimerism, GvH to HvG T cell clonal ratios were high. Early after transplant, declines in HvG clones were associated with peak levels of circulating GvH clones. Conclusions were limited by the relatively low number and heterogeneity of intestinal transplant patients. GvH clones turned up in recipient bone marrow, with some appearing earlier in ileal mucosa or blood, a pattern consistent with an intestinal mucosal origin.

Libraries were made using the immunoSEQ multiplex PCR assay. In most patients, genomic DNA was isolated using the Qiagen DNeasy Blood and Tissue Kit and sent frozen to Adaptive Biotechnologies for TCR sequencing. High-throughput TCR-beta CDR3 sequencing of genomic DNA from most patients was performed by Adaptive Biotechnologies. The study's processing was this. TCR sequencing data were retrieved from Adaptive's ImmunoSEQ software for 15 to 20 patients, whereas a few other patients were processed with MiXCR and VDJtools. To correct CD4 versus CD8 sorting errors, sequences present in both subsets at a frequency ratio below 5:1 were removed. CDR3 nucleotide sequences shared by donor and recipient were removed because the origin of these sequences could not be assigned. Alloreactive clones required at least 2-fold expansion over unstimulated cells and minimum CFSE-low frequency of 0.002% (template counts) or 0.001% (read counts). Clones detected in sequenced pre-transplant spleen, lymph node, or MLR CFSE-low populations of the donor or recipient were defined as mappable. The cumulative frequency of alloreactive clones was calculated as a percentage of all sequences, weighted by copy number. TCRdb limited this immuneACCESS table to in-frame rearrangements with V and J called. A share of clones is missing; checked studies link under half to unresolved V genes, and the rest is unexplained. V and J calls and clone size follow that table, whereas D and trimming were derived from the DNA. This sample holds 85,000 to 100,000 clones; roughly 92% were observed only once. The top ten clonotypes cover 0.15% to 0.2% of the sample.

The starting material was unstimulated CD4+ T cells sorted from spleen or lymph node cells, obtained before intestinal transplant. The receptor comes from a human donor who received an intestinal transplant.

For the CDR3, the sequence is CASSLRLAGEQDTQYF. The DNA sequence reads TGCGCCAGCAGCTTGCGACTAGCGGGAGAGCAAGATACGCAGTATTTT. The sequence joins TRBV5-1 to TRBJ2-3; 12 central bases correspond to TRBD2. Measured from the cysteine to the phenylalanine, the CDR3 is 16 residues long. Only the CDR3 DNA is retained, 48 bases long and in frame from the first base. V trim: 1 base; J trim: 5 bases; unmatched bases: 5. The germline V gene sets CDR1 to SGHRS and CDR2 to YFSETQ.